One sample yielded the 27 T cell receptor beta chains listed below, sequenced in a study of cytomegalovirus exposure and HLA in healthy donors. The table came from immunoSEQ multiplex PCR; TCRdb's copy has only in-frame clones and leaves some out. The sample shows 50,000 to 80,000 clones, 85% to 95% of them seen only once. The material sequenced was PBMCs. These receptors all stem from a woman younger than 30 in good health and CMV-seropositive.

This chain connects TRBV6-5 to TRBJ1-1, with 9 bases aligning to TRBD1. The J segment lost 7 bases and the V segment lost 2 bases, leaving 8 bases of the junction unmatched. The CDR3 runs 15 residues. CDR1 is MNHEY, CDR2 SVGAGI, per germline. The CDR3 DNA is TGTGCCAGCAGTTACACCGGGACAGGGATGGGTGAAGCTTTCTTT. Amino acid sequence: CASSYTGTGMGEAFF.

J is TRBJ2-2 and V is TRBV1; the table's TRBD2 call for D was not verified on the DNA. TRBV1 is a pseudogene. The CDR3 has 17 amino acids. CDR3: CTSSQEKTGGPNGELFF. The DNA for the CDR3 is TGCACCAGCAGCCAAGAGAAAACGGGGGGGCCCAACGGGGAGCTGTTTTTT.

The chain is built from TRBV28 and TRBJ1-5; 7 bases agree with TRBD1. The CDR3 is 16 amino acids. Germline loops: CDR1 MDHEN, CDR2 SYDVKM. V trimming: 5 bases; J trimming: 0 bases; junction bases outside the gene matches: 7. DNA of the CDR3: TGTGCCAGCAGTGCACCGACAGGGCCTAGCAATCAGCCCCAGCATTTT. This codes for CASSAPTGPSNQPQHF.

This rearrangement joins TRBV11-2 to TRBJ2-7, with D perhaps matching TRBD2 (6 bases). Looked up from germline, CDR1 is SGHAT and CDR2 is FQNNGV. The V and J ends lost 5 bases and 4 bases respectively, with 15 bases between them. There are 14 residues in the CDR3. CDR3 sequence reads: CASSREKLTYEQYF. Here the CDR3 DNA reads TGTGCCAGCAGCCGGGAGAAACTCACTTACGAGCAGTACTTC.

This chain joins TRBV5-1 and TRBJ2-7; 10 bases match TRBD2. The CDR3 runs 15 residues. Losses at the gene ends were 4 bases for V and 0 bases for J; bases not matched to a gene: 4. Germline V gene data show CDR1 as SGHRS and CDR2 as YFSETQ. The CDR3 sequence is CASSHSGGSSYEQYF. Written as DNA, the CDR3 is TGCGCCAGCAGCCATAGCGGGGGGTCCTCCTACGAGCAGTACTTC.

The rearrangement joins TRBV28 to TRBJ1-1; D gene uncertain. The germline CDR1 and CDR2 sequences are MDHEN and SYDVKM. This CDR3 is 13 amino acids long. V lost 7 bases and J lost 3, with 12 bases in between. The CDR3 spells CASTIREDTEAFF. In nucleotides, the CDR3 is TGTGCCAGCACTATTCGGGAGGACACTGAAGCTTTCTTT.

The rearrangement joins TRBV5-1 to TRBJ1-1, with TRBD1 matching 8 bases. CDR1 is SGHRS, CDR2 YFSETQ, per germline. The CDR3 consists of 13 residues. Trimming removed 4 bases from V and 7 bases from J; junction bases left unmatched: 6. The CDR3 spells CASSTTGGGEAFF. DNA for the CDR3: TGCGCCAGCAGCACCACAGGGGGGGGTGAAGCTTTCTTT.

The chain carries TRBV4-3 and TRBJ2-7, with 8 bases that match TRBD1. Germline V gives CDR1 LGHNA, CDR2 YSLEER. Trimming took 3 bases from V and 2 from J; bases not matched to a gene: 6. The length of the CDR3 is 15 residues. The chain's CDR3 is CASSQWQGATYEQYF. The CDR3 coding sequence is TGCGCCAGCAGCCAGTGGCAGGGGGCTACCTACGAGCAGTACTTC.

The gene calls are TRBV30 and TRBJ1-1, with TRBD1 as a possible D gene (5 bases). V lost 3 bases and J 7 bases, leaving 12 bases between the germline ends. Germline-derived CDR1 and CDR2 are GTSNPN and SVGIG (reference sequence). This CDR3 is 12 amino acids long. CDR3: CAWRGVGFEAFF. CDR3 DNA: TGTGCCTGGAGAGGGGTCGGTTTTGAAGCTTTCTTT.

This rearrangement joins TRBV29-1 to TRBJ1-5; TRBD1 matches 7 bases. This CDR3 has 16 residues. V shed 6 bases and J 6 bases; nucleotides not matched to a gene: 17. Germline CDR1 and CDR2: SQVTM and ANQGSEA. The CDR3 region is CSVSLQQGIEGQPQHF. The CDR3 region has the DNA TGCAGCGTATCACTCCAACAGGGGATCGAGGGTCAGCCCCAGCATTTT.

The V and J genes are TRBV28 and TRBJ1-2; 7 bases line up with TRBD1. The junction had 2 bases not matched to a gene; V was cut back by 5 bases and J by 2 bases. The CDR3 contains 13 residues. CDR1 MDHEN and CDR2 SYDVKM come from the germline V gene. As DNA, the CDR3 is TGTGCCAGCAGTAAGGGACAGAACTATGGCTACACCTTC. Translation gives CASSKGQNYGYTF.

This chain connects TRBV7-8 to TRBJ1-5; a weak D match, TRBD1 (5 bases). Germline lookup yields CDR1 SGHVS and CDR2 FQNEAQ. The CDR3 is made up of 16 amino acids. V was trimmed by 5 bases and J by 3 bases, leaving 17 bases between them. The CDR3 region is CASSPRTQQLNQPQHF. CDR3 bases: TGTGCCAGCAGCCCTCGGACACAGCAACTCAATCAGCCCCAGCATTTT.

V usage is TRBV28 and J usage is TRBJ2-2; 7 nucleotides match TRBD2. The trim removed 6 bases at V and 5 bases at J, leaving 9 bases unmatched. CDR3 size: 15 residues. Looked up from germline, CDR1 is MDHEN and CDR2 is SYDVKM. Here the CDR3 DNA reads TGTGCCAGCAGGCGCATCTGGGGGGGGACCGGGGAGCTGTTTTTT. It specifies CASRRIWGGTGELFF.

The rearrangement joins TRBV7-9 to TRBJ2-1; D remains ambiguous. Germline V gives CDR1 SEHNR, CDR2 FQNEAQ (reference sequence). V dropped 4 bases and J dropped 7 bases, with 11 bases sitting between them. The CDR3 sequence is 13 residues long. CDR3 residues: CASSSPLLNEQFF. CDR3 DNA: TGTGCCAGCAGCTCCCCCCTTTTAAATGAGCAGTTCTTC.

The gene calls are TRBV19 and TRBJ2-2, with a possible D match to TRBD1 (5 bases). Deletions cut 3 bases from V and 1 base from J, with 9 bases between. The length of the CDR3 is 15 residues. Germline V gives CDR1 LNHDA, CDR2 SQIVND (reference sequence). The CDR3 spells CASSMSRENTGELFF. The DNA of the CDR3 is TGTGCCAGTAGTATGTCCAGGGAGAACACCGGGGAGCTGTTTTTT.

The genes are TRBV30 and TRBJ2-1, with TRBD2 matching 7 bases. J was trimmed by 7 bases and V by 3 bases; bases with no gene match: 12. This CDR3 has 15 residues. CDR1 is GTSNPN, CDR2 SVGIG, per germline (reference sequence). The CDR3 DNA reads TGTGCCTGGAGCCCTGGGAGCGGGAATTGGAATGAGCAGTTCTTC. Translation gives CAWSPGSGNWNEQFF.

The CDR3 is CAISAPGVDGYTF. The CDR3 DNA follows: TGTGCCATCAGTGCCCCTGGAGTCGACGGCTACACCTTC. The chain uses TRBV10-3 and TRBJ1-2; D ambiguous. Trimming shortened V by 4 bases and J by 8 bases, and 14 bases separated the two germline ends. Germline CDR1 is ENHRY and CDR2 is SYGVKD. The CDR3 length is 13 residues.

The chain links TRBV6-1 to TRBJ1-4; tentative D call: TRBD1 (5 bases). This CDR3 comprises 15 residues. CDR1 is MNHNS and CDR2 is SASEGT in the germline V gene. The V gene lost 6 bases and the J gene lost 8 bases, with 19 bases spanning the gap. CDR3 sequence reads: CASRGGGNDLEKLFF. In DNA form, the CDR3 reads TGTGCCAGCAGGGGGGGAGGGAACGACTTAGAAAAACTGTTTTTT.

The chain couples TRBV7-2 to TRBJ2-7; possible D gene TRBD2, 5 bases. Deletions cut 4 bases from V and 2 bases from J, with 21 bases between. The CDR3 extends over 17 amino acids. Per germline, CDR1 SGHTA and CDR2 FQGNSA. Here the CDR3 reads CASSSIISRARAYEQYF. CDR3 nucleotides: TGTGCCAGCAGCTCGATTATCTCACGGGCGAGGGCCTACGAGCAGTACTTC.

The chain couples TRBV7-9 to TRBJ1-3, with no clear D. V lost 6 bases, J lost 0 bases, and 15 bases lay in between. The CDR3 has 16 amino acids. CDR1 SEHNR and CDR2 FQNEAQ come from the germline V gene (reference sequence). The CDR3 is CASSRKPGPSGNTIYF. As DNA, the CDR3 is TGTGCCAGCAGTCGAAAGCCGGGTCCCTCTGGAAACACCATATATTTT. Filled out from reference TRBV7-9 and TRBJ1-3, the complete variable domain reads DTGVSQNPRHKITKRGQNVTFRCDPISEHNRLYWYRQTLGQGPEFLTYFQNEAQLEKSRLLSDRFSAERPKGSFSTLEIQRTEQGDSAMYLCASSRKPGPSGNTIYFGEGSWLTVV.

The genes are TRBV19 and TRBJ2-1, with 7 bases matching TRBD1. V lost 2 bases and J lost 4; bases outside the gene matches: 2. The CDR3 consists of 14 residues. CDR1 LNHDA and CDR2 SQIVND come from the germline V gene (reference sequence). In DNA, the CDR3 is TGTGCCAGTAGTATAAGACAGGGATACAATGAGCAGTTCTTC. It translates to CASSIRQGYNEQFF.

V is TRBV5-1 and J is TRBJ1-5, with TRBD1 matching 7 bases. From germline, CDR1 is SGHRS and CDR2 YFSETQ. The CDR3 has 13 residues. The J segment lost 4 bases and the V segment lost 5 bases, leaving 3 bases of the junction unmatched. Here the CDR3 DNA reads TGCGCCAGCAGTTTACAGGGGAATCAGCCCCAGCATTTT. As protein: CASSLQGNQPQHF.

The J gene is TRBJ1-6, the V gene TRBV6-5, with unresolved D. The CDR3 covers 15 residues. With 1 base removed from V and 0 bases from J, the gap between germline ends came to 4 bases. CDR1 and CDR2 (germline): MNHEY, SVGAGI. The CDR3 coding sequence is TGTGCCAGCAGTTACTTCAGCTCCTATAATTCACCCCTCCACTTT. This sequence encodes CASSYFSSYNSPLHF.

The CDR3: CASSVYGGSNEKLFF. CDR3 nucleotides: TGTGCCAGCAGCGTCTATGGGGGCTCTAATGAAAAACTGTTTTTT. The chain combines TRBV9 with TRBJ1-4, with a tentative D call TRBD1 (6 bases). The CDR3 extends over 15 amino acids. In germline, CDR1 is SGDLS, CDR2 YYNGEE. V shed 2 bases and J shed 3 bases, with 11 bases lying between them.

V usage is TRBV19 and J usage is TRBJ1-5; 7 bases fit TRBD1. Germline V gene lookup returns CDR1 LNHDA and CDR2 SQIVND (reference sequence). This CDR3 region has 17 residues. The V gene end was trimmed by 3 bases and the J gene end by 5 bases; junction bases not matched to a gene: 13. The CDR3 bases are TGTGCCAGTAGTATTGACCCCAGGGGACAGAGCTATCAGCCCCAGCATTTT. This sequence encodes CASSIDPRGQSYQPQHF.

The rearrangement joins TRBV7-6 to TRBJ1-5; D unclear. In germline, CDR1 is SGHVS, CDR2 FNYEAQ. The CDR3 totals 16 residues. V was trimmed by 1 base and J by 11 bases, leaving 21 bases between them. This chain's CDR3 is CASSLDGRQEEWAQHF. In DNA, the CDR3 is TGTGCCAGCAGCTTAGATGGTCGGCAGGAGGAATGGGCCCAGCATTTT.

The CDR3 nucleotides are TGTGCCAGCAGAAGTCGGGGGGGCACTGAAGCTTTCTTT. Protein: CASRSRGGTEAFF. The gene calls are TRBV27 and TRBJ1-1, with a tentative D call TRBD1 (5 bases). Germline CDR1 MNHEY, CDR2 SMNVEV (reference sequence). The CDR3 totals 13 residues. Trimming stripped 6 bases from V and 4 bases from J, with 12 bases between.